The 14 T cell receptor beta chains reported below all come from one sample, sequenced in a study of blood T cell repertoires in COVID-19. Using immunoSEQ multiplex PCR, the repertoire was profiled, and TCRdb retains in-frame clones only, with some absent. The sample includes some 60,000 clones, 80% to 95% of them seen just once. The sequencing input was peripheral blood. These receptors were taken from a man in his sixties with acute or convalescent COVID-19.

The chain uses TRBV28 and TRBJ1-4; 8 bases fit TRBD1. This CDR3 is 15 amino acids long. Trimming cost V 5 bases and J 11 bases; bases outside gene matches: 13. Germline-derived CDR1 and CDR2 are MDHEN and SYDVKM. The DNA of the CDR3 is TGTGCCAGCAGTGTGGGGGTCAGGGGGCTAGGCAAACTGTTTTTT. Its protein is CASSVGVRGLGKLFF.

V usage is TRBV28 and J usage is TRBJ2-7, with 10 bases that match TRBD2. CDR1 is MDHEN, CDR2 SYDVKM, per germline. With 6 bases clipped from V and 1 base from J, the junction kept 0 bases outside the gene matches. This CDR3 has 13 residues. The CDR3 nucleotides read TGTGCCAGCAGAGCGGGAGGGTCCTACGAGCAGTACTTC. This encodes CASRAGGSYEQYF.

The V and J genes are TRBV28 and TRBJ2-1; TRBD1 agrees at 12 bases. The CDR3 is 14 residues long. CDR1 is MDHEN and CDR2 is SYDVKM in the germline V gene. Trimming cost V 7 bases and J 12 bases; bases outside gene matches: 10. The CDR3 reads CASKWDRGLSGQFF. CDR3 DNA: TGTGCCAGCAAGTGGGACAGGGGGCTATCGGGGCAGTTCTTC.

This clone was counted once. This chain uses TRBV7-8 with TRBJ2-5, with 9 bases aligning to TRBD1. CDR1 and CDR2 from the germline V gene are SGHVS and FQNEAQ. This CDR3 region has 18 residues. With 0 bases clipped from V and 4 bases from J, the junction kept 12 bases outside the gene matches. CDR3: CASSLARPGTGLGETQYF. The CDR3 coding sequence is TGTGCCAGCAGCTTAGCCCGTCCCGGGACAGGGTTAGGAGAGACCCAGTACTTC.

The V and J genes are TRBV28 and TRBJ1-4; 8 bases fit TRBD1. With 5 bases clipped from V and 11 bases from J, the junction kept 10 bases outside the gene matches. The CDR3 is 14 amino acids. Germline-derived CDR1 and CDR2 are MDHEN and SYDVKM. The CDR3 coding sequence is TGTGCCAGCAGTGTGGGACAGGAGGGCGGGAAACTGTTTTTT. This sequence encodes CASSVGQEGGKLFF.

This clone was seen a single time. V gene TRBV4-3 combines with J gene TRBJ2-7; 9 nucleotides agree with TRBD2. The V segment lost 1 base and the J segment 7 bases; nucleotides outside the gene matches: 2. Germline V gene lookup returns CDR1 LGHNA and CDR2 YSLEER. The CDR3 runs 13 residues. This chain's CDR3 is CASSQVLAGEQYF. Here the CDR3 DNA reads TGCGCCAGCAGCCAAGTGCTAGCGGGAGAGCAGTACTTC.

This clone was detected only a few times. The V gene is TRBV11-2, the J gene TRBJ1-2; 8 nucleotides agree with TRBD1. The CDR3 is made up of 13 amino acids. V shed 4 bases, J shed 5 bases, and the junction held 3 bases outside the gene matches. Looked up from germline, CDR1 is SGHAT and CDR2 is FQNNGV. CDR3 sequence reads: CASSSYRGYGYTF. CDR3 sequence (DNA): TGTGCCAGCAGCTCATACAGGGGGTATGGCTACACCTTC.

The chain has TRBV6-1 and TRBJ2-7; no clear D. The length of the CDR3 is 13 residues. Germline assignment: CDR1 MNHNS and CDR2 SASEGT. V dropped 2 bases and J dropped 6 bases, with 11 bases sitting between them. The CDR3, as DNA: TGTGCCAGCAGTGAAAACCCAGTTGTCGAGCAGTACTTC. As protein: CASSENPVVEQYF.

This chain joins TRBV5-8 and TRBJ2-1, with 11 positions matching TRBD2. The CDR3 has 16 amino acids. Looked up from germline, CDR1 is SGHTS and CDR2 is YDEGEE. V dropped 3 bases and J dropped 4; count of bases not matched to a gene: 6. The CDR3, as DNA: TGTGCCAGCAGCTCCCCGACTAGCGGGACTTACAATGAGCAGTTCTTC. Protein: CASSSPTSGTYNEQFF.

The CDR3: CAWSPPGTADGQYF. CDR3 in DNA: TGTGCCTGGAGTCCTCCCGGGACAGCGGACGGGCAGTACTTC. This sequence joins TRBV30 and TRBJ2-7; 7 nucleotides match TRBD1. CDR1 and CDR2 (germline): GTSNPN, SVGIG (reference sequence). This CDR3 spans 14 amino acids. The J segment lost 9 bases and the V segment lost 2 bases, leaving 13 bases of the junction unmatched.

The V and J genes are TRBV4-3 and TRBJ2-1, with D possibly TRBD2 on 7 matching bases. Per the germline V gene, CDR1 is LGHNA and CDR2 is YSLEER. There are 15 residues in the CDR3. The V and J ends lost 2 bases and 6 bases respectively, with 14 bases between them. The CDR3 DNA reads as TGCGCCAGCAGCCAAATCAGCGGGACACTCAATGAGCAGTTCTTC. Its protein product is CASSQISGTLNEQFF.

The chain employs TRBV19 and TRBJ2-2; 12 bases line up with TRBD2. The CDR3 is made up of 15 amino acids. Trimming took 9 bases from V and 3 from J; bases not matched to a gene: 5. Germline V gene sequence: CDR1 LNHDA, CDR2 SQIVND (reference sequence). CDR3 residues: CASRLAGVYTGELFF. The DNA of the CDR3 is TGTGCCAGCCGACTAGCGGGAGTATACACCGGGGAGCTGTTTTTT.

V is TRBV19 and J is TRBJ1-5; TRBD1 matches 11 bases. V dropped 3 bases and J dropped 6; count of bases not matched to a gene: 7. CDR1 LNHDA and CDR2 SQIVND come from the germline V gene (reference sequence). This CDR3 has 16 residues. In DNA, the CDR3 is TGTGCCAGTAGTATCTCGAGGGGACAGGGGGGTCAGCCCCAGCATTTT. The encoded protein is CASSISRGQGGQPQHF.

The J gene is TRBJ1-1, the V gene TRBV6-6; no definite D call. Trimming stripped 4 bases from V and 10 bases from J, with 10 bases between. Germline CDR1 reads MNHNY; CDR2 reads SVGAGI (reference sequence). The CDR3 has 11 residues. CDR3 in amino acids: CASSSVGVAFF. In nucleotides, the CDR3 is TGTGCCAGCAGTTCCGTAGGAGTAGCTTTCTTT.